Below, 3 T cell receptor beta chains from the same sample are listed, as sequenced in a study of cytomegalovirus exposure and HLA in healthy donors. The data were produced by immunoSEQ multiplex PCR, yet TCRdb's version contains in-frame clones alone and is incomplete. The data contain more than 110,000 clones, 70% to 90% of them singletons. What was sequenced was PBMCs. These receptors were collected from a woman aged 18 to 35 in good health and CMV-seropositive.

CDR3 bases: TGTGCCAGCAGTTTACGGCAGGGAGGGCAGCCCCAGCATTTT. Its translation: CASSLRQGGQPQHF. The chain carries TRBV28 and TRBJ1-5; a possible D gene is TRBD1 (5 bases). Trimming pared 2 bases from V and 7 bases from J, leaving 12 bases between. The CDR3 runs to 14 residues. Germline-derived CDR1 and CDR2 are MDHEN and SYDVKM. The whole variable domain, filled in from reference TRBV28 and TRBJ1-5, reads DVKVTQSSRYLVKRTGEKVFLECVQDMDHENMFWYRQDPGLGLRLIYFSYDVKMKEKGDIPEGYSVSREKKERFSLILESASTNQTSMYLCASSLRQGGQPQHFGDGTRLSIL.

This clone was seen a handful of times. This chain joins TRBV7-9 and TRBJ2-7, with a weak D call TRBD1 (5 bases). The CDR3 is 13 amino acids. The V end lost 9 bases, the J end lost 2 bases, and 14 bases lay between the germline ends. Germline V gene data show CDR1 as SEHNR and CDR2 as FQNEAQ (reference sequence). The CDR3: CASTGPPPYEQYF. CDR3 sequence (DNA): TGTGCCAGTACAGGTCCCCCGCCCTACGAGCAGTACTTC.

V is TRBV6-5 and J is TRBJ2-6; tentative D call: TRBD1 (5 bases). The CDR3 is 15 residues long. Trimming removed 5 bases from V and 4 bases from J, with 12 bases in between. CDR1 MNHEY and CDR2 SVGAGI come from the germline V gene. The CDR3 here is CASSTSRAGANVLTF. The DNA for the CDR3 is TGTGCCAGCAGTACTTCCAGGGCAGGGGCCAACGTCCTGACTTTC.